This record looks at one TCR beta chain sequence and its context. The CDR3 has 13 amino acids. Looked up from germline, CDR1 is MNHEY and CDR2 is SMNVEV (reference sequence). The V and J ends lost 5 bases and 8 bases respectively, with 15 bases between them. The data stem from a study of blood T cell repertoires in COVID-19. Across the study: The samples span acute and convalescent COVID-19 from the United States, Italy and Spain.

The table came from immunoSEQ multiplex PCR; TCRdb's copy has only in-frame clones and leaves some out. The table has some 15,000 clones, roughly 79% seen once. The sequenced material came from peripheral blood. The gene calls are TRBV27 and TRBJ1-2; the D gene is possibly TRBD1 (6 bases). The source is a man in his sixties with acute or convalescent COVID-19. The CDR3 bases are TGTGCCAGCAGTCTCCACCCGACAGGCGGCTACACCTTC. This gives the protein CASSLHPTGGYTF.